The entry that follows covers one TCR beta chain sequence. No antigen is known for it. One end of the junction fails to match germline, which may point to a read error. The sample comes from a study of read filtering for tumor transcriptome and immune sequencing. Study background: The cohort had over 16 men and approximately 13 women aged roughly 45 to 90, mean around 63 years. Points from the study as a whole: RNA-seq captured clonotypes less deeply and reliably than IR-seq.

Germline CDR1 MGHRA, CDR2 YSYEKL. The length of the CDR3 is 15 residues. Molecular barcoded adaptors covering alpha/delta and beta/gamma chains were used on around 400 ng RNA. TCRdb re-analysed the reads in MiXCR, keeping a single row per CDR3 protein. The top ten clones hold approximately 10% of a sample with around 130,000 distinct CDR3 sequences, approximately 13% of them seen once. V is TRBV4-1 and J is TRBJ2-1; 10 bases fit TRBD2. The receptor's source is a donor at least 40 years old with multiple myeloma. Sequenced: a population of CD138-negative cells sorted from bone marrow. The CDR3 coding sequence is TGCGCCAGCAGGGCGACTAGCGGGTCCTATAATGTGCAGTTCTTC. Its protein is CASRATSGSYNVQFF.